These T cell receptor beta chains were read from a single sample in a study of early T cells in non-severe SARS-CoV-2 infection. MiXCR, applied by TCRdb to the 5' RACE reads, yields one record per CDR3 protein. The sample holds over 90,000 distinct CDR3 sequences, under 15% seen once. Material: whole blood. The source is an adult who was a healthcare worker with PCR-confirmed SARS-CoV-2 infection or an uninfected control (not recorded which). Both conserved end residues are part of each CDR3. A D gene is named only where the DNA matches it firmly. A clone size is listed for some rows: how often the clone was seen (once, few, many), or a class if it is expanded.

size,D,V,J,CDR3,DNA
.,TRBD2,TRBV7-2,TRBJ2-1,CASSSGLAGHEQFF,TGTGCCAGCAGCTCCGGACTAGCGGGACATGAGCAGTTCTTC
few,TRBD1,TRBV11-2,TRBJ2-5,CASSFRTGYGQETQYF,TGTGCCAGCAGCTTCCGGACAGGGTACGGGCAGGAGACCCAGTACTTC
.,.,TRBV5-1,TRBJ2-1,CASSLRDSYNEQFF,TGCGCCAGCAGCTTGAGGGACTCCTACAATGAGCAGTTCTTC
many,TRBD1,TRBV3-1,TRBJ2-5,CASSPRQGRETQYF,TGTGCCAGCAGCCCTCGACAGGGTAGAGAGACCCAGTACTTC
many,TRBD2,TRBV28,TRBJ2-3,CASSPLAGGTDTQYF,TGTGCCAGCAGTCCCCTAGCGGGAGGGACAGATACGCAGTATTTT
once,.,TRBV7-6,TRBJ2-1,CASSRTPRANNEQFF,TGTGCCAGCAGCCGAACCCCCCGGGCCAACAATGAGCAGTTTTTC
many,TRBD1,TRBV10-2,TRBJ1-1,CASSERTGRRTEAFF,TGCGCCAGCAGTGAGCGGACAGGGCGGAGGACTGAAGCTTTCTTT
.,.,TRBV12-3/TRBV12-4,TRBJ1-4,CASSSGAYEKLFF,TGTGCCAGCAGTTCGGGGGCCTATGAAAAACTGTTTTTT
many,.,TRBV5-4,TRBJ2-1,CACAGRSSYNEQFF,TGTGCCTGCGCTGGGAGGAGCTCCTACAATGAGCAGTTCTTC
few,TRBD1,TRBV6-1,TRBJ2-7,CASSHGHGTDFDEQYF,TGTGCCAGCAGCCACGGCCACGGGACAGATTTTGACGAGCAGTACTTC
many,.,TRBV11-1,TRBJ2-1,CASSLWVTEQFF,TGTGCCAGCAGCTTATGGGTTACTGAGCAGTTCTTC
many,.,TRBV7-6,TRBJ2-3,CASSTRDTDTQYF,TGTGCCAGCAGCACGAGGGACACAGATACGCAGTATTTT
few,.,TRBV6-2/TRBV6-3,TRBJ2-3,CASTPLASTDTQYF,TGTGCCAGCACCCCTCTGGCTAGCACAGATACGCAGTATTTT
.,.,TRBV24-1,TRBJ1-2,CATSDMGLNYGYTF,TGTGCCACCAGTGATATGGGCCTTAACTATGGCTACACCTTC
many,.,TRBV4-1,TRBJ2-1,CASSQDPLERLQFF,TGCGCCAGCAGCCAAGATCCACTTGAGCGATTGCAGTTCTTC